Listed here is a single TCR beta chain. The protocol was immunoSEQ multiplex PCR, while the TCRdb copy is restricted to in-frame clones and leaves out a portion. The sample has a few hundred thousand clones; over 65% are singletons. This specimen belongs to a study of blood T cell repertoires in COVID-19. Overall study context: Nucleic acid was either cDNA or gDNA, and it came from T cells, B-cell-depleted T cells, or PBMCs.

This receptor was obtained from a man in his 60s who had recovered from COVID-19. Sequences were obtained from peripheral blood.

CDR3 sequence (DNA): TGTGCCTGGAATCGAGGGGGGGCACAGCCCCAGCATTTT. It is translated as CAWNRGGAQPQHF. This chain joins TRBV30 and TRBJ1-5; D might be TRBD1 (6 bases). V lost 4 bases, J lost 7 bases, and 14 bases lay in between. CDR3 size: 13 residues. Germline V gives CDR1 GTSNPN, CDR2 SVGIG (reference sequence).